This T cell receptor (beta chain) was identified in a study of a mutant IDH1 vaccine in newly diagnosed glioma. Study-level results: Whatever changes occurred in top peripheral T cell clonotypes seemed unrelated to pseudoprogression. Patients mounted vaccine-induced immune responses in 80% to 95% of cases.

The time point was: week 47, end of study. Each vaccine dose was 300 ug of mutant IDH1 20-mer peptide, with topical imiquimod. The repertoire was sequenced with immunoSEQ multiplex PCR; TCRdb's copy has only in-frame clones and lacks some. This repertoire shows approximately 60,000 clones, roughly 80% found once; its top ten account for roughly 3.2%. On this clone: Its antigen is unknown.

Sequenced material: PBMCs, taken from a glioma patient whose treatment included an IDH1 peptide vaccine. This receptor was obtained from a woman between 45 and 65 years old with glioma.

CDR3 in amino acids: CASSQASGQGVYGYTF. CDR3 DNA sequence: TGTGCCAGCAGCCAAGCCTCTGGACAGGGGGTGTACGGCTACACCTTC. The chain employs TRBV4-2 and TRBJ1-2, with 10 bases fitting TRBD1. Germline V gene sequence: CDR1 LGHNA, CDR2 YNFKEQ. This CDR3 spans 16 amino acids. The trim removed 1 base at V and 8 bases at J, leaving 10 bases unmatched.